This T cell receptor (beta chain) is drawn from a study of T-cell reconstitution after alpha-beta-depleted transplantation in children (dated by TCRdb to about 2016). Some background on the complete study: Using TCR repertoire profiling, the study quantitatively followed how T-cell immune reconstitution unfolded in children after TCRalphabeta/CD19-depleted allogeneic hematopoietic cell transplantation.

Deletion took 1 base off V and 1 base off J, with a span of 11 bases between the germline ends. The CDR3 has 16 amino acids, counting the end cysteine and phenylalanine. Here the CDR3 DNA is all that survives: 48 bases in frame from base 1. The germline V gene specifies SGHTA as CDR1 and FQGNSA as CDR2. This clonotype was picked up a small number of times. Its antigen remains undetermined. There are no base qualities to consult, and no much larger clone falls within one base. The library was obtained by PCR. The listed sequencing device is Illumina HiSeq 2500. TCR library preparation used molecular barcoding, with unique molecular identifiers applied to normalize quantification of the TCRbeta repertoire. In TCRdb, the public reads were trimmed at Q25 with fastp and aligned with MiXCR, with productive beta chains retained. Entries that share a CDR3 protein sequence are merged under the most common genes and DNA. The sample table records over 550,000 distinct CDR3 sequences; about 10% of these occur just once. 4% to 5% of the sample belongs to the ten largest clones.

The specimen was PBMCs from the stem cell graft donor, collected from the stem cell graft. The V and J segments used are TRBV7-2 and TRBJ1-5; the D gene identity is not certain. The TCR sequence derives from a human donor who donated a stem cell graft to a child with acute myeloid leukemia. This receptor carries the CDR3 CASSLDSGVSNQPQHF. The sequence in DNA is TGTGCCAGCAGCTTAGACTCCGGGGTCAGCAATCAGCCCCAGCATTTT.